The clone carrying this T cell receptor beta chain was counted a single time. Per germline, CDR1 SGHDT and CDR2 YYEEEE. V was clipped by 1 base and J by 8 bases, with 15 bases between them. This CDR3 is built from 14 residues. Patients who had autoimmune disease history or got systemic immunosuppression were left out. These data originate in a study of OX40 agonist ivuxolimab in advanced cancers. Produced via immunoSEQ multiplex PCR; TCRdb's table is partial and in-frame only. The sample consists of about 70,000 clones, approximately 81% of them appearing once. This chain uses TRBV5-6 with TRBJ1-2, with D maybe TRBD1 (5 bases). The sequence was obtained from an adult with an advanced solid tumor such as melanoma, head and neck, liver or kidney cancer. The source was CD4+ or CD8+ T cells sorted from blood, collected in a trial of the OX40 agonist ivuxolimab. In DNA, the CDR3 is TGTGCCAGCAGCTTGTTGGCAGGGCCAAGGGGCTACACCTTC. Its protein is CASSLLAGPRGYTF.